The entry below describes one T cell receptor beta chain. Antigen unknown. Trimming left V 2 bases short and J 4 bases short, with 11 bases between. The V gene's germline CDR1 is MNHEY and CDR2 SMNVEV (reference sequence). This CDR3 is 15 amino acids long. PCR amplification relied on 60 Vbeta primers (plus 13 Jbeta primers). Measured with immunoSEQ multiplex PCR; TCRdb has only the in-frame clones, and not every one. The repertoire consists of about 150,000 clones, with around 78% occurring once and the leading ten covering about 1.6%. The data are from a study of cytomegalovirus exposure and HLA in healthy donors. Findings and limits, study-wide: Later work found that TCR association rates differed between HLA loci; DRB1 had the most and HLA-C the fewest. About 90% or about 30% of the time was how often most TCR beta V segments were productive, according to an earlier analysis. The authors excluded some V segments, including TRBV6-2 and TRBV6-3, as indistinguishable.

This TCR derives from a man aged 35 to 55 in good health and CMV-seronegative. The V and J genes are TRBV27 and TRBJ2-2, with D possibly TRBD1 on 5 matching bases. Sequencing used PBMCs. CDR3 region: CASSLEQAGTGELFF. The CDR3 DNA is TGTGCCAGCAGTTTAGAACAGGCCGGCACCGGGGAGCTGTTTTTT.